This TCR beta chain emerged from a study of cytomegalovirus exposure and HLA in healthy donors. PCR employed 60 Vbeta and 13 Jbeta primers. Profiling relied on immunoSEQ multiplex PCR, and the TCRdb table lists in-frame clones only, not all of them. The sample records roughly 100,000 clones, about 77% being singletons. The CDR3 runs to 17 residues. Germline assignment: CDR1 SGHDT and CDR2 YYEEEE. With 4 bases removed from V and 2 bases from J, the gap between germline ends came to 21 bases. The chain couples TRBV5-6 to TRBJ2-5; TRBD2 is a possible D gene (6 bases). Sequencing input: PBMCs. The sequence came from a young woman in good health and CMV-seropositive. CDR3 residues: CASSGLMGQGGQETQYF. As DNA, the CDR3 is TGTGCCAGCAGCGGGCTAATGGGGCAGGGAGGACAAGAGACCCAGTACTTC.